The T cell receptor beta chain under discussion was sequenced for a study of blood T cell repertoires in COVID-19 (dated by TCRdb to between 2020 and 2021). With regard to the full study: Collaborator samples came from the United States, Italy and Spain and covered acute and convalescent phases of COVID-19. The material from the prospective study consisted of cDNA or gDNA derived from T cells, B-cell-depleted T cells, or PBMCs. Samples came from the ongoing ImmuneRACE study (first 160 participants) plus 1,254 subjects from 6 global collaborators. Where available, HLA class I and class II types were taken from metadata supplied by the sample provider and were not determined by assay-based typing. Subjects who had been exposed to COVID-19, were actively infected with it, or had recovered from it provided the deeply sampled blood TCRbeta repertoires that made up the dataset. A de-identified subject ID, COVID-19 status, age in years and sex were almost always included in the sample metadata. The repertoires were released in a freely available public database intended as a resource for research on the immune response to SARS-CoV-2.

Whole blood was collected in K2EDTA tubes by collaborating institutions according to the institutions' own protocols. For TCRbeta analysis, collaborators shipped samples in one of three forms: frozen whole blood, isolated PBMCs, or DNA extracted from either of those sample types. What the study reported, not specific to this receptor: The amount of clinical and demographic metadata varied by source and participant and was provided uncurated.

TCRbeta CDR3 regions were amplified from genomic DNA using the immunoSEQ Assay, a bias-controlled multiplex PCR. For the original study's pipeline: The number of nucleated cells in each sample was estimated by amplification of reference gene primers within the assay. To quantify the absolute abundance of each unique TCRbeta CDR3 rearrangement, sequence reads were collapsed and filtered. For each sample, productive Simpson clonality was calculated as the square root of Simpson's diversity index across productive rearrangements. TCRdb re-hosts the immuneACCESS table, in-frame sequences only. Its copies lack some clones; in the studies checked, an unresolved V gene accounts for under half of them, and the cause for the rest is not known. The V and J calls and clone size are taken from that table; D and trimming were inferred from the DNA. The sample table holds 95,000 to 150,000 clones, of which just over 85% were seen once. Of the sample, around 4% falls within the top ten clones.

Its CDR3 holds 12 amino acids, cysteine through phenylalanine. Left in the record is the CDR3 DNA by itself, 36 bases read in frame from the first base. As to this clone: It lacks a known antigen. Base qualities are not at hand, and no much larger clone is one base apart.

This receptor was identified in a man aged 35-49 years with acute or convalescent COVID-19. The V and J genes are TRBV21-1 and TRBJ2-2; TRBD1 is the table's D call and was not checked against the DNA. TRBV21-1 is designated a pseudogene. The sequencing input was peripheral blood. CDR3 sequence: CASSTQGLELFF. The bases are TGTGCCAGCAGCACCCAGGGCTTGGAGCTGTTTTTT.